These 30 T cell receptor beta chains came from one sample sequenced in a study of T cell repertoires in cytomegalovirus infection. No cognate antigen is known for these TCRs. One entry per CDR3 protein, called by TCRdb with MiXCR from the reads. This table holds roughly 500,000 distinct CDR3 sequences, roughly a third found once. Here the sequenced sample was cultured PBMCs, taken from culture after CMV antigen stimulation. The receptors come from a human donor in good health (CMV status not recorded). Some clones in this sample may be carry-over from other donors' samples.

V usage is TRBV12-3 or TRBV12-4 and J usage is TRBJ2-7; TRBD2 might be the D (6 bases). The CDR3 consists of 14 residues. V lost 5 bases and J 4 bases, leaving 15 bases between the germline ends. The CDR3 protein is CASSLDSGYYEQYF. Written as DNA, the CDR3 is TGTGCCAGCAGTCTAGATAGCGGTTATTACGAGCAGTACTTC.

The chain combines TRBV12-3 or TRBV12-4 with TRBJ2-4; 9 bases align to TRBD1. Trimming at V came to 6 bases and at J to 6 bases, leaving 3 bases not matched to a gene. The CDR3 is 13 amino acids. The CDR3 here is CASRPGQGNIQYF. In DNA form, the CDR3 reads TGTGCCAGCAGACCGGGACAGGGAAACATTCAGTACTTC.

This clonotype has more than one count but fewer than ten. As DNA, the CDR3 is TGTGCCAGCAGTAAGGGACTAGCGGGAGCGAAGAGCTCCTACGAGCAGTACGTC. Translating gives CASSKGLAGAKSSYEQYV. V and J are TRBV7-2 and TRBJ2-7; 14 nucleotides line up with TRBD2. The length of the CDR3 is 18 residues. Trimming took 6 bases from V and 0 from J; bases not matched to a gene: 10. Germline V gene sequence: CDR1 SGHTA, CDR2 FQGNSA.

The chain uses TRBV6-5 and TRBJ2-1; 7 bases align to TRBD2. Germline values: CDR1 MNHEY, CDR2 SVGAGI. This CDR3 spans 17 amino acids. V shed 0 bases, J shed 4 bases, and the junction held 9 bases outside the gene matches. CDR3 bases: TGTGCCAGCAGTTACTCGATGGGGCTAGCGGTATACAATGAGCAGTTCTTC. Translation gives CASSYSMGLAVYNEQFF.

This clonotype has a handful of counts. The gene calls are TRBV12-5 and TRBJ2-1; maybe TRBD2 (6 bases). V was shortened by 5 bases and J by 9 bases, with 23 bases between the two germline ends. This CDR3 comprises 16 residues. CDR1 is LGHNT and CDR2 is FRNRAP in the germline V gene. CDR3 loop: CASGPSSLAQGREQFF. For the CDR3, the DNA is TGTGCTAGTGGTCCCTCTTCACTAGCCCAGGGCCGTGAGCAGTTCTTC.

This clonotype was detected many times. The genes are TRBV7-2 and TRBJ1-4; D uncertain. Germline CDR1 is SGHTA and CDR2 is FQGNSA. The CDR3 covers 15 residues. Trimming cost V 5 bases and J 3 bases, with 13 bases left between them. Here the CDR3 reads CASSPDRLSNEKLFF. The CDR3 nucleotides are TGTGCCAGCAGCCCTGACCGACTCTCTAATGAAAAACTGTTTTTT.

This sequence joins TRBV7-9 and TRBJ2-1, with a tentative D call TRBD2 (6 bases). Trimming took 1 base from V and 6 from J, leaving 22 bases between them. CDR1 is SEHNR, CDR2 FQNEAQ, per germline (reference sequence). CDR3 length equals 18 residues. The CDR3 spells CASSLVWDSLFLPNEQFF. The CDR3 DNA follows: TGTGCCAGCAGCTTAGTATGGGACTCCCTCTTCCTCCCCAATGAGCAGTTCTTC.

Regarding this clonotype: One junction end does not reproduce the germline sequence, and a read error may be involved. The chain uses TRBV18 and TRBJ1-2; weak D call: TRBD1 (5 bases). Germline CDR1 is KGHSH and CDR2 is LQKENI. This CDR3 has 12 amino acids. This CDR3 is CASSPKEGLIPF. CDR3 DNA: TGTGCCAGCTCACCTAAGGAGGGGCTTATTCCCTTC.

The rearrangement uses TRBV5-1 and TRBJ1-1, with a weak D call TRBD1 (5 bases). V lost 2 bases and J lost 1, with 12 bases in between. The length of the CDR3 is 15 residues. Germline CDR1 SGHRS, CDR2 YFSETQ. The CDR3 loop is CASSLVRDPNTEAFF. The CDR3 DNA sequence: TGCGCCAGCAGCTTAGTCCGGGACCCGAACACTGAAGCTTTCTTT.

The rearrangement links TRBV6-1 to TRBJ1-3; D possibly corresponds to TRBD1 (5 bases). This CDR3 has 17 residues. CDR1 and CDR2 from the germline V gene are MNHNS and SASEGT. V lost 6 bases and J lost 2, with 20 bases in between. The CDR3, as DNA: TGTGCCAGCAGAGCCCGACTCGTGGGGGGTACTGGAAACACCATATATTTT. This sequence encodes CASRARLVGGTGNTIYF.

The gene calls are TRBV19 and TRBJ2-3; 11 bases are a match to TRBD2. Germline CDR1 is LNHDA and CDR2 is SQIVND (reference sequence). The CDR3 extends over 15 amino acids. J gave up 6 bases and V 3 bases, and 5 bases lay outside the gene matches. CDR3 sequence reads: CASSMLAGGPDTQYF. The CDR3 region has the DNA TGTGCCAGTAGTATGTTAGCGGGAGGGCCTGATACGCAGTATTTT. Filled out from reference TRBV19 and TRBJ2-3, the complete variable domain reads DGGITQSPKYLFRKEGQNVTLSCEQNLNHDAMYWYRQDPGQGLRLIYYSQIVNDFQKGDIAEGYSVSREKKESFPLTVTSAQKNPTAFYLCASSMLAGGPDTQYFGPGTRLTVL.

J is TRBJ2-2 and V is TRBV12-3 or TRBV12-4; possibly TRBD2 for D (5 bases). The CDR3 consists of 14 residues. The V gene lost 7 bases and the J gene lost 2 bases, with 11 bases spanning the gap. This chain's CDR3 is CASTGTVNTGELFF. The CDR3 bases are TGTGCCAGCACGGGAACAGTCAACACCGGGGAGCTGTTTTTT.

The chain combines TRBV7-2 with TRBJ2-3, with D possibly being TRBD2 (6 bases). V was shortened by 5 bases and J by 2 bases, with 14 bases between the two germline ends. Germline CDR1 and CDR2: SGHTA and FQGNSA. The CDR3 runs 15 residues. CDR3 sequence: CASSRVGGNTDTQYF. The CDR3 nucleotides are TGTGCCAGCAGCCGGGTGGGCGGGAACACAGATACGCAGTATTTT.

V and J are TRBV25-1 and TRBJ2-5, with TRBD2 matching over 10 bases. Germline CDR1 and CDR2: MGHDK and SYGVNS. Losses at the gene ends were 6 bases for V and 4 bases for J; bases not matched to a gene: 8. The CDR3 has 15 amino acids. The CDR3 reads CASRASGSARETQYF. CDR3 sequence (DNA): TGTGCCAGCAGAGCTAGCGGGAGTGCCAGAGAGACCCAGTACTTC.

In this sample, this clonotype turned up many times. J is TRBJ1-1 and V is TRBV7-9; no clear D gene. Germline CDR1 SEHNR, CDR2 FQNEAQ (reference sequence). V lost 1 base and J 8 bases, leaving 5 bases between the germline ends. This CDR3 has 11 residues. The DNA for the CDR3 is TGTGCCAGCAGCTTAGAGGGAGAAGCTTTCTTT. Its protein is CASSLEGEAFF.

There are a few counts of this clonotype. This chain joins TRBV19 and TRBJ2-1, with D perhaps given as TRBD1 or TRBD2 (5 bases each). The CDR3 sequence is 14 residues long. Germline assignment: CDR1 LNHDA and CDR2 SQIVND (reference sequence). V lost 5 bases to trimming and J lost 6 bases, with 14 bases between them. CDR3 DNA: TGTGCCAGTAGTCGGGGCCGAGGTCCCAATGAGCAGTTCTTC. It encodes CASSRGRGPNEQFF.

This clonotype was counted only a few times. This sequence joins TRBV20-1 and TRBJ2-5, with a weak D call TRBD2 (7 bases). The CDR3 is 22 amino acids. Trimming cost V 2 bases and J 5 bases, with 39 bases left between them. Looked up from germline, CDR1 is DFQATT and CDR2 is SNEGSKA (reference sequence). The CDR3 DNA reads TGCAGTGCTAGATCCGGCCGGGGGCAGGGAGGGCTTACTAGCGCTGCGGGGGAGACCCAGTACTTC. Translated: CSARSGRGQGGLTSAAGETQYF.

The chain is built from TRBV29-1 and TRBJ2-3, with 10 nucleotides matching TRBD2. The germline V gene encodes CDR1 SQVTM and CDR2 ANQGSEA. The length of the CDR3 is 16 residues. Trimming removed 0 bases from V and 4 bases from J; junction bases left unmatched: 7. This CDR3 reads CSVEEAGAGGPDTQYF. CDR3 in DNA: TGCAGCGTTGAAGAAGCTGGAGCGGGAGGGCCAGATACGCAGTATTTT.

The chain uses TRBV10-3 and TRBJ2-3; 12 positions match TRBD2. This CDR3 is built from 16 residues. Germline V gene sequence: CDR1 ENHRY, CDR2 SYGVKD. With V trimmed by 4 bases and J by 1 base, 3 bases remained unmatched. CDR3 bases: TGTGCCATCAGTGGGACTAGCGGGAAACGCACAGATACGCAGTATTTT. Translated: CAISGTSGKRTDTQYF.

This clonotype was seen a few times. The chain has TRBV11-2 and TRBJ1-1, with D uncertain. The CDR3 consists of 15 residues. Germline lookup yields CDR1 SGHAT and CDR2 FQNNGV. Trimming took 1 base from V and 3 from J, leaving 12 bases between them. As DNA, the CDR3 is TGTGCCAGCAGCTTAGCTAGGGTTAGGGACACTGAAGCTTTCTTT. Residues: CASSLARVRDTEAFF.

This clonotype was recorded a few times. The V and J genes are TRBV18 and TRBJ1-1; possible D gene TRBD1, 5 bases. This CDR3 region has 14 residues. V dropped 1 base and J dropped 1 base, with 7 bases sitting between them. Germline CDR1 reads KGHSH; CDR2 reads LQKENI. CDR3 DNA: TGTGCCAGCTCACCACAGGGGCAGAACACTGAAGCTTTCTTT. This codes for CASSPQGQNTEAFF.

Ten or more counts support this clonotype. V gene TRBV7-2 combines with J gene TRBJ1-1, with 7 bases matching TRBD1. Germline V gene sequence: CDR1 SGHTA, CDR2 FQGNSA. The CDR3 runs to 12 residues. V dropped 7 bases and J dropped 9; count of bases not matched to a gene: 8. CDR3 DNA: TGTGCCAGCACCCAAAAGACAGGGCAAGCTTTCTTT. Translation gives CASTQKTGQAFF.

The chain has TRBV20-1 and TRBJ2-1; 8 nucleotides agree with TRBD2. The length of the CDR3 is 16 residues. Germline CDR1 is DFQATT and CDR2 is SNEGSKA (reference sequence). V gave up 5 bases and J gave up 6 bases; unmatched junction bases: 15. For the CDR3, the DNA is TGCAGTGCTCCGACGGAACGGGAGGGTTCAGGCAATGAGCAGTTCTTC. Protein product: CSAPTEREGSGNEQFF.

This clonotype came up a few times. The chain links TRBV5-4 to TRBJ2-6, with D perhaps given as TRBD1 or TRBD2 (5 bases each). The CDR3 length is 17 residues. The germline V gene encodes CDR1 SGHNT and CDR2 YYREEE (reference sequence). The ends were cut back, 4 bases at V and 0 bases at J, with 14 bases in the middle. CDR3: CASSGGSRGSGANVLTF. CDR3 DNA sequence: TGTGCCAGCAGCGGGGGTAGTCGGGGCTCTGGGGCCAACGTCCTGACTTTC.

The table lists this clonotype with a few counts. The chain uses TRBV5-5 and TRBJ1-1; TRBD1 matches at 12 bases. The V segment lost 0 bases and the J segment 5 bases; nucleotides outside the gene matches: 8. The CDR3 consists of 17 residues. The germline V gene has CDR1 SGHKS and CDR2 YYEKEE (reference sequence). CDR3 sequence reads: CASSLEGQGARSTEAFF. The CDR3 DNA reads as TGTGCCAGCAGCTTGGAGGGACAGGGGGCAAGGAGTACTGAAGCTTTCTTT.

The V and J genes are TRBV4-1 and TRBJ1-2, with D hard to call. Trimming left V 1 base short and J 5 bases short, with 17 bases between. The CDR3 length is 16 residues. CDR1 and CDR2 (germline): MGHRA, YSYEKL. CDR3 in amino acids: CASSQGALHQEYGYTF. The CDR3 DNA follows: TGCGCCAGCAGCCAAGGTGCACTTCACCAGGAGTATGGCTACACCTTC.

The CDR3: CAWSVGAGGMETQYF. CDR3 nucleotide sequence: TGTGCCTGGAGTGTAGGAGCGGGAGGCATGGAGACCCAGTACTTC. The chain carries TRBV30 and TRBJ2-5; TRBD2 agrees at 9 bases. CDR3 length: 15 residues. The V and J ends lost 0 bases and 5 bases, in that order; junction bases with no gene match: 7. The germline CDR1 and CDR2 sequences are GTSNPN and SVGIG (reference sequence).

This chain's CDR3 is CASSIFGEAFF. In DNA form, the CDR3 reads TGTGCCAGCAGTATATTTGGGGAAGCTTTCTTT. The rearrangement joins TRBV28 to TRBJ1-1; D is ambiguous. Germline V gives CDR1 MDHEN, CDR2 SYDVKM. V lost 5 bases to trimming and J lost 8 bases, with 9 bases between them. CDR3 length: 11 amino acids.

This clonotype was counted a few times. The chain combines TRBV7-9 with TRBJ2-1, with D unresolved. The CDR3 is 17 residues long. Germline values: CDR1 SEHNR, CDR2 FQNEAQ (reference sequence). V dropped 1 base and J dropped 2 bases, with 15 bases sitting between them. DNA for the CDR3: TGTGCCAGCAGCTTAGAGTCCGGACGCTTACCCTACAATGAGCAGTTCTTC. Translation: CASSLESGRLPYNEQFF.

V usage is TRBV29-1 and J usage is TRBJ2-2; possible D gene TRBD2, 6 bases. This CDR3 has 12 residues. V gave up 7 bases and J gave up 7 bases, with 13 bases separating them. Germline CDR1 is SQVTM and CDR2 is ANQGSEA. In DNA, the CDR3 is TGCAGCGCCCGGAGGGGCCTCGGGGAGCTGTTTTTT. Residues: CSARRGLGELFF.